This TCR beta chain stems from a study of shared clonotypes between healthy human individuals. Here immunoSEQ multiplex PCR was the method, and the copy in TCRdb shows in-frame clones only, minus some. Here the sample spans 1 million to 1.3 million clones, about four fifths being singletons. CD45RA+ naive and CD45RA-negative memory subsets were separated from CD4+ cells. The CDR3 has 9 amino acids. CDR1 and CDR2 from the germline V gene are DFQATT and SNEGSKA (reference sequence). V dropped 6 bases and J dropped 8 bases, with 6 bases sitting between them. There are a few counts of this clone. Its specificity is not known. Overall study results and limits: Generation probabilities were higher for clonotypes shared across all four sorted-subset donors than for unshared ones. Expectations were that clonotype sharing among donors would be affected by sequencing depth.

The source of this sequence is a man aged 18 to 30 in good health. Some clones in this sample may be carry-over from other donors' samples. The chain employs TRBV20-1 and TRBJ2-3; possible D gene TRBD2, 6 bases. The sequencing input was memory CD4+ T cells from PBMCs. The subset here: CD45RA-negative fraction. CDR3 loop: CSAGGTQYF. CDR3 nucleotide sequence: TGCAGTGCGGGGGGTACGCAGTATTTT.